This TCR beta chain was recorded in a study of blood T cell repertoires in COVID-19. The overall study: Donors in the United States, Italy and Spain gave samples during acute or convalescent COVID-19. T cells, B-cell-depleted T cells, or PBMCs provided the cDNA or gDNA that served as material.

Under the authors' procedure: Amplifying reference gene primers gave estimates of nucleated cell counts. The table came from immunoSEQ multiplex PCR; TCRdb's copy has only in-frame clones and leaves some out. V, J and clone size were drawn from that table, and D and trimming were deduced from the DNA. This table has around 300,000 clones, 70% to 90% appearing once. This TCR derives from a woman aged 25 to 45 with active or convalescent COVID-19. The sequencing sample was made of peripheral blood.

CDR3 sequence reads: CASSVTRTGVYEQYF. CDR3 nucleotide sequence: TGTGCCAGCAGCGTCACGAGGACAGGGGTTTACGAGCAGTACTTC. The V call is TRBV7-8, the J call TRBJ2-7; TRBD1 matches at 9 bases. V lost 5 bases, J lost 4 bases, and 9 bases stayed unmatched. The CDR3 has 15 amino acids. The V gene's germline CDR1 is SGHVS and CDR2 FQNEAQ.